This T cell receptor (beta chain) was captured in a study of control samples from healthy donors and cancer patients. Repertoires were generated with immunoSEQ multiplex PCR, while TCRdb's copy carries only in-frame clones and drops some. The sample carries about 150,000 clones, roughly 94% recorded once. The CDR3 has 14 amino acids. The germline CDR1 and CDR2 sequences are SGHAT and FQNNGV. Trimming took off 5 bases at V and 5 bases at J, with 13 bases between the two ends. The source material was blood. This chain uses TRBV11-2 with TRBJ1-5, with no clear D. The clonotype originates from a woman in her late teens or twenties in good health. For the CDR3, the DNA is TGTGCCAGCAGCACAACTCTCGGCGATCAGCCCCAGCATTTT. Residues: CASSTTLGDQPQHF. Drawing the rest from reference TRBV11-2 and TRBJ1-5, the complete variable domain is EAGVAQSPRYKIIEKRQSVAFWCNPISGHATLYWYQQILGQGPKLLIQFQNNGVVDDSQLPKDRFSAERLKGVDSTLKIQPAKLEDSAVYLCASSTTLGDQPQHFGDGTRLSIL.